This paragraph covers one T cell receptor (beta chain) sequence. The antigen is unknown. The source of the sample is a study of CD8+ T cells in alopecia areata. Study-wide results and caveats: Lesional tissue from the scalp (especially in alopecia totalis/universalis) showed higher clonality than normal scalp. Expanded CD8+ clones among the top 100, as well as scalp clonality, were significantly decreased by tofacitinib. In blood and scalp, many expanded lesional clones persisted during tofacitinib.

The V gene end was trimmed by 6 bases and the J gene end by 1 base; junction bases not matched to a gene: 3. Germline V gives CDR1 GTSNPN, CDR2 SVGIG (reference sequence). This CDR3 comprises 13 residues. Indicated treatment: oral pan-JAK inhibitor, 5-10 mg twice daily. Separation by sorting yielded CD4+ and CD8+ T cells from PBMCs. cDNA reverse transcribed from extracted RNA served as the sequencing template. TCRdb keeps only in-frame clones here, not all; method: immunoSEQ multiplex PCR. The sample has roughly 46,000 clones; roughly 65% are singletons. The rearrangement links TRBV30 to TRBJ1-5; 7 bases map to TRBD1. This sequence was found in a human donor with alopecia areata. The sample consisted of CD8+ T cells sorted from blood, taken at week 4, from a patient treated with tofacitinib. In nucleotides, the CDR3 is TGTGCCTGTAAGACAGGGAGCAATCAGCCCCAGCATTTT. Residues: CACKTGSNQPQHF. The whole variable domain, remainder taken from reference TRBV30 and TRBJ1-5, is SQTIHQWPATLVQPVGSPLSLECTVEGTSNPNLYWYRQAAGRGLQLLFYSVGIGQISSEVPQNLSASRPQDRQFILSSKKLLLSDSGFYLCACKTGSNQPQHFGDGTRLSIL.